These T cell receptor beta chains were read from a single sample in a study of blood T cells in healthy people across ages. TCRdb itself ran the 5' RACE reads through MiXCR, one entry per CDR3 protein. In the table there are approximately 800,000 distinct CDR3 sequences, 58% of which are singletons. Material for sequencing was blood. These receptors all stem from a man under 40 in good health. Both conserved end residues are part of each CDR3. A D gene is named only where the DNA matches it firmly. Clone sizes are given selectively: once, few, many, or a class where the clone is expanded.

J gene | clone size | D gene | V gene | CDR3 DNA | CDR3 protein
TRBJ2-3 | few | TRBD2 | TRBV7-7 | TGTGCTAGCAGTCCCCTAGCGGGAGATGGGGGTACGCAGTATTTT | CASSPLAGDGGTQYF
TRBJ2-1 | - | TRBD2 | TRBV20-1 | TGCAGTGCTAGGGTAAGGCTAGCGGGGGTCTACAATGAGCAGTTCTTC | CSARVRLAGVYNEQFF
TRBJ2-5 | few | - | TRBV5-1 | TGCGCCAGCAGCTTGTTATCCAGCGGGGAGACCCAGTACTTC | CASSLLSSGETQYF
TRBJ1-1 | - | - | TRBV6-1 | TGTGCCACCCGACCGGGGGGGAACATGAACACTGAAGCTTTCTTT | CATRPGGNMNTEAFF
TRBJ2-1 | - | TRBD2 | TRBV6-2/TRBV6-3 | TGTGCCAGCAGTTACTCGACCCGAGAGGGGTTAGCGGGAGTTTCGGGCCGAAATGAGCAGTTCTTC | CASSYSTREGLAGVSGRNEQFF
TRBJ1-2 | - | TRBD1 | TRBV29-1 | TGCAGCGTTGAAGATGGACAGGTTAGGGGCTACACCTTC | CSVEDGQVRGYTF
TRBJ2-5 | once | TRBD2 | TRBV10-3 | TGTGCCATCAGTGAATATAGACCGGGACTAGCGGGGGGATCCACCCAAGAGACCCAGTACTTC | CAISEYRPGLAGGSTQETQYF
TRBJ1-1 | - | - | TRBV12-3/TRBV12-4 | TGTGCCAGCAACAGCGGGGATCTGAACACTGAAGCTTTCTTT | CASNSGDLNTEAFF
TRBJ1-2 | - | - | TRBV21-1 | TGTGCCAGTTCGGTAGAGGATCGCGGCCACACCTTC | CASSVEDRGHTF
TRBJ1-1 | - | - | TRBV28 | TGTGCCAGTACCGATTGGGACACTGAAGCTTTCTTT | CASTDWDTEAFF
TRBJ1-4 | - | - | TRBV25-1 | TGTGCCAGCAGTGACGACAAGGGCGCCGTATATAATGAAAAACTGTTTTTT | CASSDDKGAVYNEKLFF
TRBJ2-7 | few | - | TRBV18 | TGTGCCAGCTCAACGCAGGGCTACGAGCAGTACTTC | CASSTQGYEQYF
TRBJ1-2 | - | - | TRBV10-3 | TGTGCCATCAGTGAGCCTGAGCGGGAGGGGCTCTATGGCTACACCTTC | CAISEPEREGLYGYTF
TRBJ2-7 | few | - | TRBV28 | TGTGCCAGCAGTTACGGCAGTTTAGGCGAGCAGTACTTC | CASSYGSLGEQYF
TRBJ2-3 | - | TRBD2 | TRBV20-1 | TGCAGTGCCAATGGGACTAGCGGGAGTCAAGATACGCAGTATTTT | CSANGTSGSQDTQYF
TRBJ2-3 | - | TRBD2 | TRBV27 | TGTGCCAGCAGTCTGAGCGGGAGTGGCGGCGATACGCAGTATTTT | CASSLSGSGGDTQYF
TRBJ2-1 | - | - | TRBV4-3 | TGCGCCAGCAGCCACGTAACAGGCTCTCGAGGGGGTGAGCAGTTCTTC | CASSHVTGSRGGEQFF
TRBJ2-7 | - | - | TRBV5-6 | TGTGCCAGCAGCCAAACTCCGGGGGCCTACGAGCAGTACTTC | CASSQTPGAYEQYF
TRBJ2-7 | - | TRBD2 | TRBV12-3/TRBV12-4 | TGTGCCAGCAGATGGACTAGCGGGTCCTACAATGAGCAGTACTTC | CASRWTSGSYNEQYF
TRBJ1-2 | once | - | TRBV27 | TGTGCCAGCCGTCTCAGGGTGGGGTATGGCTACACCTTC | CASRLRVGYGYTF
TRBJ1-1 | - | TRBD1 | TRBV5-1 | TGCGCCAGCGGGAACAGGGGGGCCGGTGAAGCTTTCTTT | CASGNRGAGEAFF
TRBJ2-7 | few | - | TRBV12-3/TRBV12-4 | TGTGCCAGCAGTGACCTAGGCACCAAATACGAGCAGTACTTC | CASSDLGTKYEQYF
TRBJ2-7 | few | - | TRBV25-1 | TGTGCCAGCAGTTCTAATTTCGGCCGCTGGGAGGACTACGAGCAGTACTTC | CASSSNFGRWEDYEQYF